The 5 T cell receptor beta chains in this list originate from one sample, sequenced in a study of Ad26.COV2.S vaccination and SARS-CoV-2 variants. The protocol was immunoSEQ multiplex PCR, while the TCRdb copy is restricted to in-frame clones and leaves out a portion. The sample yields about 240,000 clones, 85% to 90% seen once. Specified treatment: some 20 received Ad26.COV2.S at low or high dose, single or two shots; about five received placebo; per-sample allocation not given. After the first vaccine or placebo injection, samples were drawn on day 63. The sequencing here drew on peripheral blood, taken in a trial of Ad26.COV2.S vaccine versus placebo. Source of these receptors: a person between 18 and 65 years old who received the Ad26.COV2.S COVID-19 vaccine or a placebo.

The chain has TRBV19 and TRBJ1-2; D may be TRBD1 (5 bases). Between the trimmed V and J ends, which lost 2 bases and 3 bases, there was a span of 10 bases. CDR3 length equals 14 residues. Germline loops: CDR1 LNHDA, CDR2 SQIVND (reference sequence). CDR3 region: CASSIQGPDYGYTF. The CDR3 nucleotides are TGTGCCAGTAGTATACAGGGACCCGACTATGGCTACACCTTC. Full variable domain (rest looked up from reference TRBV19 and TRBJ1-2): DGGITQSPKYLFRKEGQNVTLSCEQNLNHDAMYWYRQDPGQGLRLIYYSQIVNDFQKGDIAEGYSVSREKKESFPLTVTSAQKNPTAFYLCASSIQGPDYGYTFGSGTRLTVV.

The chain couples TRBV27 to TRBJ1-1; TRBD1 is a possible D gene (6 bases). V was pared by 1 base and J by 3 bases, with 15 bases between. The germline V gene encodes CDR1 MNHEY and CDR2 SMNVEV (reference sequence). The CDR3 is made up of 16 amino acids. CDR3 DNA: TGTGCCAGCAGTTTATTGGGGGGGGGCCGATACACTGAAGCTTTCTTT. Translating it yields CASSLLGGGRYTEAFF.

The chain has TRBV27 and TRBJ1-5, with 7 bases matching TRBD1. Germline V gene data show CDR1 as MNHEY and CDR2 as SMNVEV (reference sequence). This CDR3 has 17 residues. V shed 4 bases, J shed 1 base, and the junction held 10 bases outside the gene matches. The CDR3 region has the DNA TGTGCCAGCAGTTCACCTACAGGGGTGGGAAGCAATCAGCCCCAGCATTTT. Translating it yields CASSSPTGVGSNQPQHF.

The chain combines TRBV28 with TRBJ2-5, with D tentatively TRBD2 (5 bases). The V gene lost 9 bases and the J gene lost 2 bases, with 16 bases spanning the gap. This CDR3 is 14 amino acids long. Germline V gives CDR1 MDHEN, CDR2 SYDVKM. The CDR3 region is CASSMGSLQETQYF. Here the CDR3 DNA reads TGTGCCAGTTCAATGGGGAGTCTTCAAGAGACCCAGTACTTC.

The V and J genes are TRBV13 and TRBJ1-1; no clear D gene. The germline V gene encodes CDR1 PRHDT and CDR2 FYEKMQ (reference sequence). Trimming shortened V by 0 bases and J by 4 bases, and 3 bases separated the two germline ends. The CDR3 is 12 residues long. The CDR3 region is CASSLGTTEAFF. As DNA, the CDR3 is TGTGCCAGCAGCTTAGGTACCACTGAAGCTTTCTTT. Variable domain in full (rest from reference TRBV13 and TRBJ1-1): AAGVIQSPRHLIKEKRETATLKCYPIPRHDTVYWYQQGPGQDPQFLISFYEKMQSDKGSIPDRFSAQQFSDYHSELNMSSLELGDSALYFCASSLGTTEAFFGQGTRLTVV.